This entry features one T cell receptor (beta chain) sequence. Its recognized antigen is unknown. This record belongs to a study of control samples from healthy donors and cancer patients (TCRdb year 2020). Library method: the immunoSEQ multiplex PCR assay. Sourced from immuneACCESS, this table was stored by TCRdb with only in-frame sequences that have V and J called. A share of the clones is absent; for the studies checked, an unresolved V gene accounts for under half, and the remainder has no known explanation. This specimen's table enumerates about 190,000 clones. The biggest ten clones account for less than 2.5% of the sample. This receptor was obtained from a woman between 25 and 40 years old in good health. Sequenced input: blood.

The CDR3 has the sequence CAISVFQGPNEKLFF. The bases read TGTGCCATCAGTGTGTTTCAGGGACCTAATGAAAAACTGTTTTTT. The sequence links TRBV10-3 to TRBJ1-4; possibly the D gene is TRBD1, per 5 matching bases. V lost 4 bases and J lost 3 bases; the stretch between them is 12 bases long. CDR1 and CDR2 are read off the germline V gene as ENHRY and SYGVKD. The CDR3, from cysteine to phenylalanine, totals 15 residues. Only the CDR3 DNA stays, 45 bases, in frame from base 1.